This T cell receptor (beta chain) was captured by sequencing in a study of molecular identifiers for immune sequencing clone quantification (dated by TCRdb to the late 2010s). Regarding the research as a whole: For a replicate experiment, RNA from roughly 18,000 or 92,000 naive CD8 T cells was divided into five aliquots, and four of the five aliquots were sequenced. This methods study benchmarked molecular-identifier clustering-based TCR repertoire sequencing (MIDCIRS) and TCR RNA copy counting, using CD8 T cells to do so.

The CDR3 measures 14 amino acids from cysteine to phenylalanine. The retained sequence is limited to the CDR3, 42 bases, with the frame set at the first base. V is trimmed back by 5 bases and J by 6 bases, and the junction contains 9 bases that no gene match accounts for. CDR1 is given as SGHVS and CDR2 as FNYEAQ, both from the germline V gene. In its sample, this clonotype was seen many times. Its antigen target is currently unknown. No base quality values were provided; no much bigger clone lies one nucleotide off. Library preparation employed PCR. TCRdb lists the instrument as Illumina MiSeq. Purification of total RNA was performed with the Qiagen AllPrep DNA/RNA kit. Before analysis, reads from multiple sequencing runs of one library were combined. Concerning the study's data processing: Only reads with exact TCR constant sequence were kept, trimmed to 150 nt, and grouped by their 12-nt molecular barcodes. Reads in each barcode group were sub-clustered using a 15% Levenshtein threshold, and a quality-weighted consensus sequence was built for each RNA molecule. Non-functional sequences were removed, as were lower-count sequences one edit away from another. Based on a fit of two negative binomial distributions, barcode sub-clusters having less than 20% of the maximum read count were discarded. The public sequencing data were trimmed at Q25 with fastp and processed into clonotypes with MiXCR by TCRdb, which kept only in-frame beta chains. Each CDR3 protein gets just one entry, which takes the most common genes and DNA from the rows behind it. The V and J calls come from TCRdb's annotation, not from the publication. The sample table contains about 36,000 distinct CDR3 sequences; only one count was recorded for approximately 17% of them. The ten largest account for less than 8.5% of the sample.

Naive CD8 T cells were FACS-sorted as CD8+CD4-CCR7+CD45RA+ on a BD FACSAria II into RLT Plus buffer. For a sensitivity comparison, a portion of naive CD8 T cell RNA was divided equally between MIDCIRS and a Smart-seq2-style 5'RACE protocol. CD8 T cells were enriched with RosetteSep CD8+ T Cell Enrichment Cocktail and Ficoll-Paque, followed by ACK red cell lysis. Results and caveats for the whole study, not just this receptor: In CMV-specific effector cells, clones with more than 20 RNA copies contained over 99% of molecules, whereas in naive cells such clones contained under 1% of molecules. Modeling estimated about three recovered TCR RNA copies per cell, compared with about 10 by digital PCR, which implies roughly 30% capture efficiency. Spiked-in Jurkat TCR RNA equivalent to a single cell was reported to be detectable even among over 800,000 naive CD8 T cells. When barcode sub-clustering was omitted, TCR diversity was inflated by chimeric consensus sequences, with chimeras reaching as high as 47%. Highly expanded clone sizes could be underestimated if identical TCR molecules share a barcode.

The source material was naive CD8+ T cells from blood, with Jurkat cell RNA spiked in. The sample's cell subset or site label, decoded: FACS-sorted CD8+CD4-CCR7+CD45RA+ naive T cells. This sequence was found in a human donor in good health. Some libraries in this study had Jurkat cell RNA spiked in. The chain links TRBV7-6 with TRBJ2-7, and TRBD1 matches 8 of the central bases. The CDR3 loop reads CASSAGQGPSEQYF. The DNA reads as follows: TGTGCCAGCAGCGCCGGACAGGGTCCAAGCGAGCAGTACTTC.